The T cell receptor beta chain described here comes from a study of shared clonotypes between healthy human individuals. Overall study findings and caveats: The researchers took only blood, and tissue repertoires probably look different. Larger estimated richness was generally recorded for naive subsets relative to memory subsets. Generation probabilities were higher for clonotypes shared across all four sorted-subset donors than for unshared ones. It was observed that roughly 5.1% of naive CD4 clonotypes were shared across a handful of donors.

A word on this clone: The antigen is unknown.

This CDR3 spans 12 amino acids. The germline V gene has CDR1 SEHNR and CDR2 FQNEAQ (reference sequence). V dropped 5 bases and J dropped 6 bases, with 11 bases sitting between them. It was CD45RO-negative cells, positively selected for CCR7, that made up naive CD8 cells, with terminally differentiated effector memory CD45RA+ cells excluded. Sequencing was performed with immunoSEQ multiplex PCR; in TCRdb, only in-frame clones are kept and a portion is missing. The sample consists of about 2.1 million clones, approximately 92% of them appearing once. This clonotype was sampled from a man between 18 and 35 years old in good health. Some clones in this sample may be carry-over from other donors' samples. The V call is TRBV7-9, the J call TRBJ2-7; D gene uncertain. Material: naive CD8+ T cells from PBMCs. The CDR3 coding sequence is TGTGCCAGCAGCCGACTGGTGGCCGAGCAGTACTTC. It codes for CASSRLVAEQYF. Filled out from reference TRBV7-9 and TRBJ2-7, the complete variable domain reads DTGVSQNPRHKITKRGQNVTFRCDPISEHNRLYWYRQTLGQGPEFLTYFQNEAQLEKSRLLSDRFSAERPKGSFSTLEIQRTEQGDSAMYLCASSRLVAEQYFGPGTRLTVT.